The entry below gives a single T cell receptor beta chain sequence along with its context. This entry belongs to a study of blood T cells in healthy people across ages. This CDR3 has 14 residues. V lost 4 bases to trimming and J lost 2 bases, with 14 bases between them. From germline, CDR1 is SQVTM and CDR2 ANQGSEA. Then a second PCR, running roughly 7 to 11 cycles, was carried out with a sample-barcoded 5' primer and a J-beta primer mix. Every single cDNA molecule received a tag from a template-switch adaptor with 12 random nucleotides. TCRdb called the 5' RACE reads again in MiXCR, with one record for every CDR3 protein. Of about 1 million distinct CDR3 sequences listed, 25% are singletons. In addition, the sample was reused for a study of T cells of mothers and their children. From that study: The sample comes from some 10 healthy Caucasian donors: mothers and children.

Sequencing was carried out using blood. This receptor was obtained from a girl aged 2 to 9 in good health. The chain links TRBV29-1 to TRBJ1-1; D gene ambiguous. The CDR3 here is CSVASVVGNTEAFF. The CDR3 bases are TGCAGCGTTGCCTCGGTGGTGGGTAACACTGAAGCTTTCTTT. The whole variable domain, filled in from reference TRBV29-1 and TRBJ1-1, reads SAVISQKPSRDICQRGTSLTIQCQVDSQVTMMFWYRQQPGQSLTLIATANQGSEATYESGFVIDKFPISRPNLTFSTLTVSNMSPEDSSIYLCSVASVVGNTEAFFGQGTRLTVV.